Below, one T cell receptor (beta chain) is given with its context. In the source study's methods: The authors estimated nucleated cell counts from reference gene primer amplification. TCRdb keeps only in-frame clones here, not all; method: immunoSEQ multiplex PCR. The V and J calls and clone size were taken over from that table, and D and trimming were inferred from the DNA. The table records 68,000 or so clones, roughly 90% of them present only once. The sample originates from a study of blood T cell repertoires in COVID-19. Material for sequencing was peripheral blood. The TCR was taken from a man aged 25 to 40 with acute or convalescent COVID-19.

CDR3 DNA: TGTGCCAGCAGCTTGAGCGGGAGTCAGAGCGGGGAGCTGTTTTTT. It specifies CASSLSGSQSGELFF. The chain has TRBV11-3 and TRBJ2-2; TRBD2 agrees at 8 bases. The CDR3 sequence is 15 residues long. Germline values: CDR1 SGHNT, CDR2 YENEEA. Unmatched junction bases numbered 7, after V lost 3 bases and J lost 7 bases.